This is a list of T cell receptor beta chains from one sample in a study of multiple sclerosis patients with progressive multifocal leukoencephalopathy. Sequencing used immunoSEQ multiplex PCR; TCRdb keeps in-frame clones, though not all of them. The sample includes more than 30,000 clones, approximately 86% of them seen just once. The sequencing here drew on PBMCs, taken from a patient treated with natalizumab. These receptors all stem from a woman aged 40 to 50 with progressive multifocal leukoencephalopathy. Both conserved end residues are part of each CDR3.

v_gene	j_gene	CDR3aa
TRBV5-6	TRBJ2-3	CASSLAKGAIDTQYF
TRBV15	TRBJ1-1	CATSVRTGNTEAFF
TRBV5-1	TRBJ2-1	CASSSPGTSGGAYEQFF
TRBV9	TRBJ1-1	CASSYLGRPNTEAFF
TRBV7-9	TRBJ1-2	CASSIKGGDGYTF
TRBV4-3	TRBJ1-2	CASSQDPQGPGYGYTF
TRBV2	TRBJ1-5	CASRPTGGNQPQHF
TRBV6-1	TRBJ2-7	CASRYYEQYF
TRBV6-5	TRBJ1-1	CASSYFADTEAFF
TRBV15	TRBJ2-7	CATSRDRGPYEQYF
TRBV19	TRBJ1-5	CASTDRGYYSNQPQHF
TRBV6-6	TRBJ1-1	CASSYSSGTREAFF
TRBV7-2	TRBJ1-3	CASRQGRTGPIYF
TRBV30	TRBJ1-1	CAWSVGKNTEAFF
TRBV5-1	TRBJ2-3	CASHSWGVGDTQYF
TRBV7-2	TRBJ2-1	CASSLVFQWGGNEQFF
TRBV7-2	TRBJ2-3	CASTTGLYPDTQYF
TRBV10-3	TRBJ1-2	CAIRDGITNYGYTF
TRBV4-3	TRBJ2-6	CASSQASGSGANVLTF
TRBV29-1	TRBJ1-2	CSAGQGARWGYTF
TRBV20-1	TRBJ1-2	CSARGLYGYTF
TRBV18	TRBJ1-1	CASSPATGGANTEAFF
TRBV7-9	TRBJ2-5	CASSLLAGGKETQYF
TRBV19	TRBJ2-7	CASSALGAEQYF
TRBV5-4	TRBJ1-2	CASSPGGGYGYTF
TRBV9	TRBJ2-3	CASSVGGRRLTDTQYF
TRBV7-9	TRBJ2-7	CASSHGQGKYEQYF
TRBV19	TRBJ2-2	CASSIARNTGELFF
TRBV10-1	TRBJ1-1	CASSESTPTEAFF
TRBV4-2	TRBJ2-3	CASSGLAGGPKDTQYF
TRBV5-1	TRBJ1-1	CASTPGTGGTEAFF
TRBV18	TRBJ1-5	CASSPSGYAGNQPQHF
TRBV6-1	TRBJ1-2	CASSEILRGLNGYTF
TRBV9	TRBJ1-6	CASSVGGTGQNNSPLHF
TRBV11-3	TRBJ2-1	CASSHGTSSYNEQFF
TRBV13	TRBJ1-1	CASSSGTGGNQDTEAFF
TRBV7-3	TRBJ2-1	CASSLRGTGNTWTYNEQFF
TRBV7-9	TRBJ1-5	CASGPDGNQPQHF
TRBV28	TRBJ2-2	CASSYTSRAGELFF